The 10 T cell receptor beta chains below were found in one sample sequenced in a study of CD8+ T cells in alopecia areata. RNA, once extracted, was reverse transcribed into cDNA for use as the sequencing template. The protocol was immunoSEQ multiplex PCR, while the TCRdb copy is restricted to in-frame clones and leaves out a portion. This repertoire shows about 97,000 clones, 41% found once; its top ten account for roughly 1.3%. Sequencing used CD4+ T cells sorted from blood. The source is a human donor with alopecia areata.

The chain employs TRBV29-1 and TRBJ2-2; D is uncertain. The CDR3 contains 12 residues. Germline CDR1 is SQVTM and CDR2 is ANQGSEA. V shed 7 bases and J shed 1 base, with 7 bases lying between them. CDR3 nucleotide sequence: TGCAGCGGATACAGGAACACCGGGGAGCTGTTTTTT. Its translation is CSGYRNTGELFF.

A few counts support this clone. The chain couples TRBV28 to TRBJ2-3; D might be TRBD1 (5 bases). Germline CDR1 MDHEN, CDR2 SYDVKM. The CDR3 sequence is 12 residues long. V gave up 3 bases and J gave up 7 bases, with 8 bases separating them. The CDR3 spells CASSFRQHTQYF. The CDR3 nucleotides read TGTGCCAGCAGTTTCCGACAGCATACGCAGTATTTT.

This clone was detected only a few times. J is TRBJ2-5 and V is TRBV15; D gene unclear. CDR3 length: 13 residues. CDR1 and CDR2 (germline): LNHNV, YYDKDF (reference sequence). Between the trimmed V and J ends, which lost 0 bases and 7 bases, there was a span of 9 bases. The CDR3 sequence is CATSREISGTQYF. CDR3 nucleotide sequence: TGTGCCACCAGCAGAGAAATCTCTGGGACCCAGTACTTC.

The J gene is TRBJ2-7, the V gene TRBV30; TRBD1 might be the D (6 bases). This CDR3 is built from 14 residues. Germline V gives CDR1 GTSNPN, CDR2 SVGIG (reference sequence). Trimming took off 3 bases at V and 0 bases at J, with 12 bases between the two ends. The CDR3 DNA is TGTGCCTGGAGCGATGACAGGTTCTCCTACGAGCAGTACTTC. Protein product: CAWSDDRFSYEQYF.

The chain uses TRBV4-1 and TRBJ2-7, with no clear D. Germline V gene sequence: CDR1 MGHRA, CDR2 YSYEKL. CDR3 size: 15 residues. The V gene lost 0 bases and the J gene lost 3 bases, with 12 bases spanning the gap. CDR3 DNA sequence: TGCGCCAGCAGCCAAGATTTTCGGACCCTCTACGAGCAGTACTTC. Protein product: CASSQDFRTLYEQYF.

This clone counts as medium-sized. The chain uses TRBV18 and TRBJ2-3; 8 bases align to TRBD2. This CDR3 has 17 residues. The V and J ends lost 4 bases and 4 bases, in that order; junction bases with no gene match: 13. The V gene's germline CDR1 is KGHSH and CDR2 LQKENI. This CDR3 reads CASSLAGSSHTPDTQYF. CDR3 DNA sequence: TGTGCCAGCTCACTAGCGGGGTCCTCACATACCCCAGATACGCAGTATTTT.

In this sample, this clone turned up a few times. The chain recombines TRBV27 with TRBJ2-5, with no clear D. Germline CDR1 MNHEY, CDR2 SMNVEV (reference sequence). The CDR3 runs 11 residues. With 5 bases removed from V and 5 bases from J, the gap between germline ends came to 6 bases. The CDR3 protein is CASSRMETQYF. CDR3 bases: TGTGCCAGCAGTAGGATGGAGACCCAGTACTTC.

This clone was observed a few times. The V gene is TRBV6-6, the J gene TRBJ2-5; D perhaps matches TRBD1 (6 bases). Per germline, CDR1 MNHNY and CDR2 SVGAGI (reference sequence). The CDR3 has 14 amino acids. V was clipped by 0 bases and J by 3 bases, with 8 bases between them. Here the CDR3 DNA reads TGTGCCAGCAGTTACTCGGACAGAAAAGAGACCCAGTACTTC. It translates to CASSYSDRKETQYF.

This clone occurred a few times. The chain is built from TRBV15 and TRBJ2-3; D remains ambiguous. V was clipped by 0 bases and J by 2 bases, with 9 bases between them. CDR3 length equals 15 residues. Germline V gives CDR1 LNHNV, CDR2 YYDKDF (reference sequence). For the CDR3, the DNA is TGTGCCACCAGCAGAGATCCGGCTTACACAGATACGCAGTATTTT. Protein: CATSRDPAYTDTQYF. Drawing the rest from reference TRBV15 and TRBJ2-3, the complete variable domain is DAMVIQNPRYQVTQFGKPVTLSCSQTLNHNVMYWYQQKSSQAPKLLFHYYDKDFNNEADTPDNFQSRRPNTSFCFLDIRSPGLGDTAMYLCATSRDPAYTDTQYFGPGTRLTVL.

The J gene is TRBJ1-4, the V gene TRBV28; D unclear. This CDR3 has 14 amino acids. Germline V gene lookup returns CDR1 MDHEN and CDR2 SYDVKM. Trimming cost V 5 bases and J 10 bases, with 17 bases left between them. For the CDR3, the DNA is TGTGCCAGCAGTGGTCTCCTTAGGGAAGGAAAACTGTTTTTT. It yields the protein CASSGLLREGKLFF.